This is a list of T cell receptor beta chains from one sample in a study of blood T cell repertoires in COVID-19. Profiling relied on immunoSEQ multiplex PCR, and the TCRdb table lists in-frame clones only, not all of them. The table includes a few hundred thousand clones, about 85% detected once. Sequencing was performed on peripheral blood. The receptors originated from a woman in her late teens or twenties with acute or convalescent COVID-19. CDR3s include the opening cysteine and the closing phenylalanine or tryptophan. A D gene is named only where the DNA matches it firmly. Not every row has a clone size; where given, it reads once, few, many or a size class.

J gene | D gene | clone size | V gene | CDR3 DNA | CDR3 protein
TRBJ1-4 | TRBD1 | NA | TRBV6-5 | TGTGCCATCTCACCCCGGACAGGGGGGTATGAAAAACTGTTTTTT | CAISPRTGGYEKLFF
TRBJ1-2 | NA | NA | TRBV27 | TGTGGTACACCAAGGACAGTAAACTATGGCTACACCTTC | CGTPRTVNYGYTF
TRBJ1-5 | NA | NA | TRBV19 | TGTGCCAGTAGTACCCGGACAGAGAATCAGCCCCAGCATTTT | CASSTRTENQPQHF
TRBJ2-7 | NA | once | TRBV11-2 | TGTGCCAGCAGCCCCCTTCGGAGCTACGAGCAGTACTTC | CASSPLRSYEQYF
TRBJ2-1 | NA | NA | TRBV21-1 | TGTGCCAGCAGCCCCCCGGACACGAGGGAGGTCTTC | CASSPPDTREVF
TRBJ2-7 | NA | NA | TRBV7-7 | TGTGCCAGCACCCAAAGGGGGAAGGGGTCCGACTCCTACGAGCAGTACTTC | CASTQRGKGSDSYEQYF
TRBJ2-6 | NA | NA | TRBV4-1 | TGCGCCAGCAGCGAGACGGGGGAAGGGGCTGGGGCCAACGTCCTGACTTTC | CASSETGEGAGANVLTF
TRBJ1-1 | NA | once | TRBV11-2 | TGTGCCAGCAGCTTTGGCGGGGGGGCTTCTGAAGCTTTCTTT | CASSFGGGASEAFF
TRBJ2-7 | NA | NA | TRBV9 | TGTGCCAGCAGCGTAGGGTTGAGTTACGAGCAGTACTTC | CASSVGLSYEQYF
TRBJ1-1 | NA | NA | TRBV19 | TGTGCCAGTAGTCTTCGGGTGATGGAGGTTGAAGCTTTCTTT | CASSLRVMEVEAFF
TRBJ1-1 | NA | NA | TRBV7-8 | TGTGCCAGCAGCTTAGGTGTCCTTAATGAAGCTTTCTTT | CASSLGVLNEAFF
TRBJ2-7 | TRBD1 | NA | TRBV5-8 | TGTGCCAGCAGCCAGGGACAGGGGGCCTCCTACGAGCAGTACTTC | CASSQGQGASYEQYF
TRBJ2-3 | TRBD2 | NA | TRBV2 | TGTGCCAGCAGTGAAGCGGCGGGGGGGCCTCGGCAGTATTTT | CASSEAAGGPRQYF
TRBJ1-1 | TRBD1 | NA | TRBV11-2 | TGTGCCAGCAGCTCAGATACGACAGGGATGACTGAAGCTTTCTTT | CASSSDTTGMTEAFF
TRBJ1-5 | NA | NA | TRBV14 | TGTGCCAGCAGCTCCCGCGGCGGAGACAATCAGCCCCAGCATTTT | CASSSRGGDNQPQHF
TRBJ2-1 | NA | NA | TRBV7-3 | TGTGCCAGCAGCCTAGGAATCCGAGGAAATGAGCAGTTCTTC | CASSLGIRGNEQFF
TRBJ2-1 | TRBD1 | NA | TRBV19 | TGTGCCAGCGACAGGGGTTACTACAATGAGCAGTTCTTC | CASDRGYYNEQFF
TRBJ2-7 | TRBD2 | NA | TRBV7-2 | TGTGCCAGCAGCCTGGGACTAGCAAGATACGAGCAGTACTTC | CASSLGLARYEQYF
TRBJ2-2 | NA | NA | TRBV6-2/TRBV6-3 | TGTGCCAGCAGTTATGGGACTCCGAACACCGGGGAGCTGTTTTTT | CASSYGTPNTGELFF
TRBJ2-1 | NA | NA | TRBV5-4 | TGTGCCAGCAGCTTGGGAGGGGGTTACTACAATGAGCAGTTCTTC | CASSLGGGYYNEQFF
TRBJ2-7 | NA | NA | TRBV6-5 | TGTGCCAGCAGTTACTCGAATAGCGAGCAGTACTTC | CASSYSNSEQYF
TRBJ1-2 | NA | NA | TRBV2 | TGTGCCAGCAGTGGTCGATGGGCCTATGGCTACACCTTC | CASSGRWAYGYTF
TRBJ2-5 | TRBD2 | NA | TRBV6-2/TRBV6-3 | TGTGCCAGCAGTTATGGGCTCCTTCGCGGGGGGGGAGAAGAGACCCAGTACTTC | CASSYGLLRGGGEETQYF
TRBJ2-1 | TRBD2 | NA | TRBV9 | TGTGCCAGCAGCGCGACTAGCGGGGGGTATTTCAATGAGCAGTTCTTC | CASSATSGGYFNEQFF